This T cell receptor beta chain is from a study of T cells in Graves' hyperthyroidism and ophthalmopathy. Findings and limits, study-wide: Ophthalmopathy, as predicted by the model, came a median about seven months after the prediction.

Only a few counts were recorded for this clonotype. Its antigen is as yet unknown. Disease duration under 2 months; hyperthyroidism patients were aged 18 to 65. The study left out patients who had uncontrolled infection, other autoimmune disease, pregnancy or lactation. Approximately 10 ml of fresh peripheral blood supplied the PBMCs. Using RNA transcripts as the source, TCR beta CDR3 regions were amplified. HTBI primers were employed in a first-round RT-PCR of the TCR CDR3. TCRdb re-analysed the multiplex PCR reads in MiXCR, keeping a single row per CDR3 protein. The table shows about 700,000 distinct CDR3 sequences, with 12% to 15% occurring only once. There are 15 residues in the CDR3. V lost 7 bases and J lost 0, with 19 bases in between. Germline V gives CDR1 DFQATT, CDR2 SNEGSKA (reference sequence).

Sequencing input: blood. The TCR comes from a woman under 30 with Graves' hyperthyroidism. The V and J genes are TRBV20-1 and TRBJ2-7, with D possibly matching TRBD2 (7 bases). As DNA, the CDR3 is TGCAGTGGGATAGGGGGGGTCGCTGACTCCTACGAGCAGTACTTC. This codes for CSGIGGVADSYEQYF.